This T cell receptor beta chain was sequenced during a study of blood T cell repertoires in COVID-19. On the study more broadly: Acute and convalescent COVID-19 specimens originated in the United States, Italy and Spain. Nucleic acid was either cDNA or gDNA, and it came from T cells, B-cell-depleted T cells, or PBMCs.

The repertoire was sequenced with immunoSEQ multiplex PCR; TCRdb's copy has only in-frame clones and lacks some. In the table there are 240,000 or so clones, around 87% of which are singletons. The specimen sequenced was peripheral blood. The sequence was collected from a man between 60 and 75 years old who had recovered from COVID-19.

This CDR3 is CASSPSPVGTGVTEAFF. In DNA form, the CDR3 reads TGTGCCAGCTCACCAAGTCCGGTGGGGACAGGGGTCACTGAAGCTTTCTTT. The chain recombines TRBV18 with TRBJ1-1; 10 nucleotides match TRBD1. The V gene's germline CDR1 is KGHSH and CDR2 LQKENI. The length of the CDR3 is 17 residues. V was clipped by 2 bases and J by 4 bases; unmatched bases: 10.